The rows below give T cell receptor beta chains drawn from one sample of a study of blood T cells in healthy people across ages. Using its own MiXCR run on the 5' RACE reads, TCRdb lists one record per CDR3 protein. The sample has over 700,000 distinct CDR3 sequences, about 55% seen once. The sample consisted of blood. The source is a man older than 75 in good health. Both conserved end residues are part of each CDR3.

15 TRBJ2-6 TRBV6-5 CASPGRESGANVLTF
13 . TRBV18 CAGSGGLPSEQYF
14 TRBJ2-7 TRBV9 CASSREGDGYEQYF
16 TRBJ1-5 TRBV10-3 CAISGTGGLGGQPQHF
15 TRBJ2-5 TRBV12-3/TRBV12-4 CASSFLGGRGETQYF
16 TRBJ2-2 TRBV24-1 CATSDSGTGRFGELFF
15 TRBJ2-7 TRBV27 CASSLSPEQGYEQYF
17 TRBJ2-1 TRBV7-9 CASSLADTSGRANEQFF
18 TRBJ2-7 TRBV6-5 CASSSSGLAGGSPYEQYF
14 TRBJ2-5 TRBV14 CASSQWKGPDEQYF
20 TRBJ2-1 TRBV6-2/TRBV6-3 CASTDGRGTSGHSSYNEQFF
16 TRBJ1-2 TRBV11-2 CASSQHSGGGYNGYTF
13 TRBJ2-1 TRBV20-1 CSAPKWGANEQFF
15 TRBJ1-2 TRBV4-2 CASSQGPSAGYGYTF
15 TRBJ1-1 TRBV27 CASSLSWTGNTEAFF
16 TRBJ2-3 TRBV3-1 CASSQEGTGRSDTQYF
14 TRBJ2-1 TRBV28 CASSGTDISRGQFF
13 TRBJ2-1 TRBV20-1 CSASGTFKDEQFF
15 TRBJ2-1 TRBV5-1 CASSLSRAGENEQFF
12 TRBJ2-2 TRBV27 CASSLLPGELFF
15 TRBJ2-1 TRBV4-1 CASSPLVILYNEQFF
12 TRBJ2-3 TRBV2 CASRLRGLTQYF
19 TRBJ2-3 TRBV3-1 CASSQDSMLAGEGADTQYF
15 TRBJ2-3 TRBV20-1 CSRSGTVSSTDTQYF
16 TRBJ1-2 TRBV6-1 CASRLFVGQGRDGYTF
12 TRBJ2-5 TRBV20-1 CSARSGREEQYF
14 TRBJ2-7 TRBV2 CASRGQVSSYEQYF
13 TRBJ2-5 TRBV5-1 CASSLPGQETQYF
14 TRBJ2-7 TRBV29-1 CSVAQGPRVYEQYF
14 TRBJ2-3 TRBV12-3/TRBV12-4 CASSLTLGEDTQYF
15 TRBJ2-1 TRBV15 CATSRERRALGEQFF
13 TRBJ2-5 TRBV5-1 CASSGLDQETQYF
16 TRBJ2-4 TRBV4-2 CASSPRGRVEGNIQYF
16 TRBJ2-1 TRBV24-1 CATSDSTSGRIYEQFF
13 TRBJ1-1 TRBV7-2 CASSLDSSGEAFF
15 TRBJ2-7 TRBV2 CASSEAGGRNYEQYF
12 TRBJ2-3 TRBV25-1 CASSESVGTQYF
15 TRBJ2-5 TRBV7-2 CASSLVHRVGETQYF
13 TRBJ2-7 TRBV10-3 CASCETSAGEQYF
16 TRBJ2-2 TRBV4-2 CAGSQDPGRAGGELFF
16 TRBJ2-5 TRBV2 CASSIPQGLADNEQYF
14 TRBJ2-2 TRBV24-1 CATGGGANTGELFF
14 . TRBV10-3 CAISASREGGEQYF
14 TRBJ1-2 TRBV9 CASSVPAAPYGYTF
11 . TRBV27 CATTHNYEQYF
16 TRBJ2-2 TRBV6-2/TRBV6-3 CASSYRLAGLTGELFF
15 TRBJ2-3 TRBV27 CASSLSGRVPDTQYF